These 32 T cell receptor beta chains were sequenced from one sample in a study of T cell changes during pregnancy in multiple sclerosis. The method was immunoSEQ multiplex PCR; TCRdb's version includes in-frame clones alone and lacks a portion of them. The sample yields approximately 41,000 clones, under 95% seen once. This specimen was CD4+ T cells from peripheral blood mononuclear cells, taken in the second trimester of pregnancy. The source is a female donor in good health, enrolled as a control in a pregnancy study.

This clone appeared a single time. The rearrangement joins TRBV5-1 to TRBJ1-2; D is unresolved. V was clipped by 4 bases and J by 7 bases, with 17 bases between them. CDR1 is SGHRS and CDR2 is YFSETQ in the germline V gene. CDR3 length: 14 amino acids. The CDR3 sequence: CASSAGPSQGGYTF. In nucleotides, the CDR3 is TGCGCCAGCAGCGCCGGGCCTAGCCAAGGTGGCTACACCTTC.

CDR3 bases: TGCGCCAGCAGCCGCGGACATGGAAACACCATATATTTT. Residues: CASSRGHGNTIYF. The chain employs TRBV4-3 and TRBJ1-3; possibly TRBD1 for D (5 bases). The V gene lost 4 bases and the J gene lost 3 bases, with 7 bases spanning the gap. Germline CDR1 and CDR2: LGHNA and YSLEER. There are 13 residues in the CDR3.

The rearrangement uses TRBV4-2 and TRBJ1-1; D uncertain. CDR3 length: 12 residues. Looked up from germline, CDR1 is LGHNA and CDR2 is YNFKEQ. V lost 0 bases and J 7 bases, leaving 6 bases between the germline ends. CDR3 amino acids: CASSQDGSEAFF. The CDR3 DNA reads TGTGCCAGCAGCCAAGATGGCAGTGAAGCTTTCTTT.

The V and J genes are TRBV4-2 and TRBJ1-4, with 9 bases matching TRBD1. CDR3 size: 16 residues. V lost 0 bases to trimming and J lost 4 bases; unmatched junction nucleotides: 3. Per the germline V gene, CDR1 is LGHNA and CDR2 is YNFKEQ. The CDR3 spells CASSQEDRGDNEKLFF. Written as DNA, the CDR3 is TGTGCCAGCAGCCAAGAGGACAGGGGCGATAATGAAAAACTGTTTTTT.

The J gene is TRBJ2-7, the V gene TRBV30, with a weak D call TRBD2 (5 bases). CDR3 size: 13 residues. Germline values: CDR1 GTSNPN, CDR2 SVGIG (reference sequence). The V end lost 0 bases, the J end lost 4 bases, and 10 bases lay between the germline ends. CDR3 sequence reads: CAWSVGSGYEQYF. The CDR3 nucleotides read TGTGCCTGGAGTGTAGGTTCGGGGTACGAGCAGTACTTC.

This chain connects TRBV5-1 to TRBJ2-1; 9 nucleotides line up with TRBD2. The V segment lost 0 bases and the J segment 6 bases; nucleotides outside the gene matches: 4. This CDR3 is built from 15 residues. Germline loops: CDR1 SGHRS, CDR2 YFSETQ. CDR3 sequence: CASSLGRGGSNEQFF. The CDR3 DNA sequence: TGCGCCAGCAGCTTGGGGCGGGGGGGCAGCAATGAGCAGTTCTTC.

The chain recombines TRBV28 with TRBJ1-1, with D unresolved. The CDR3 contains 12 residues. V lost 2 bases to trimming and J lost 8 bases, with 9 bases between them. CDR1 is MDHEN and CDR2 is SYDVKM in the germline V gene. The CDR3 sequence is CASSLNQREAFF. In DNA, the CDR3 is TGTGCCAGCAGTTTAAATCAACGGGAAGCTTTCTTT. Drawing the rest from reference TRBV28 and TRBJ1-1, the complete variable domain is DVKVTQSSRYLVKRTGEKVFLECVQDMDHENMFWYRQDPGLGLRLIYFSYDVKMKEKGDIPEGYSVSREKKERFSLILESASTNQTSMYLCASSLNQREAFFGQGTRLTVV.

CDR3 protein: CASSFFQGGTEAFF. The CDR3 region has the DNA TGTGCCAGCAGCTTTTTCCAGGGGGGCACTGAAGCTTTCTTT. This rearrangement joins TRBV2 to TRBJ1-1, with 7 bases aligning to TRBD1. The CDR3 length is 14 residues. Germline lookup yields CDR1 SNHLY and CDR2 FYNNEI. The trim removed 6 bases at V and 4 bases at J, leaving 8 bases unmatched. Full variable domain (rest looked up from reference TRBV2 and TRBJ1-1): EPEVTQTPSHQVTQMGQEVILRCVPISNHLYFYWYRQILGQKVEFLVSFYNNEISEKSEIFDDQFSVERPDGSNFTLKIRSTKLEDSAMYFCASSFFQGGTEAFFGQGTRLTVV.

J is TRBJ1-2 and V is TRBV27, with D perhaps TRBD1 (5 bases). V dropped 6 bases and J dropped 6 bases, with 11 bases sitting between them. The CDR3 is made up of 12 amino acids. CDR1 MNHEY and CDR2 SMNVEV come from the germline V gene (reference sequence). CDR3 coding DNA: TGTGCCAGCAGGGCAGGGTTGCATGGCTACACCTTC. This gives the protein CASRAGLHGYTF.

The gene calls are TRBV4-2 and TRBJ2-7, with TRBD2 matching over 12 bases. With V trimmed by 1 base and J by 6 bases, 7 bases remained unmatched. The CDR3 is 16 amino acids. CDR1 and CDR2 (germline): LGHNA, YNFKEQ. The CDR3 loop reads CASSQVWASGGGEQYF. The CDR3 region has the DNA TGTGCCAGCAGCCAAGTCTGGGCTAGCGGGGGGGGCGAGCAGTACTTC.

The chain is built from TRBV7-9 and TRBJ1-6, with TRBD1 as a possible D gene (5 bases). The CDR3 totals 13 residues. V dropped 7 bases and J dropped 7 bases, with 11 bases sitting between them. CDR1 is SEHNR, CDR2 FQNEAQ, per germline (reference sequence). The CDR3 DNA reads TGTGCCAGCACGGGGGTACCAAATTCACCCCTCCACTTT. Translating it yields CASTGVPNSPLHF.

This clone was seen more than once but under ten times. This sequence joins TRBV27 and TRBJ2-5; weak D call: TRBD1 (6 bases). Between the trimmed V and J ends, which lost 6 bases and 2 bases, there was a span of 10 bases. CDR1 is MNHEY and CDR2 is SMNVEV in the germline V gene (reference sequence). The CDR3 consists of 13 residues. In DNA form, the CDR3 reads TGTGCCAGCAGGGGACACCTACAAGAGACCCAGTACTTC. Amino acids: CASRGHLQETQYF.

The V and J genes are TRBV7-2 and TRBJ1-2, with 7 bases fitting TRBD1. After removal of 0 bases from V and 4 bases from J, the junction contained 8 bases not matched to a gene. The germline V gene encodes CDR1 SGHTA and CDR2 FQGNSA. The CDR3 length is 16 residues. Here the CDR3 reads CASSLANDRVGYGYTF. In DNA form, the CDR3 reads TGTGCCAGCAGCTTAGCGAACGACAGGGTGGGCTATGGCTACACCTTC.

The chain carries TRBV18 and TRBJ1-1; TRBD1 matches at 8 bases. The CDR3 is made up of 14 amino acids. The germline CDR1 and CDR2 sequences are KGHSH and LQKENI. The V segment lost 5 bases and the J segment 8 bases; nucleotides outside the gene matches: 10. For the CDR3, the DNA is TGTGCCAGCTCATCCCAAGGACAGGGATTAGAAGCTTTCTTT. Translated, it gives CASSSQGQGLEAFF.

The chain employs TRBV7-2 and TRBJ1-2, with a tentative D call TRBD1 (6 bases). The CDR3 extends over 15 amino acids. V lost 5 bases and J 1 base, leaving 14 bases between the germline ends. Germline V CDR1 and CDR2: SGHTA, FQGNSA. The CDR3 coding sequence is TGTGCCAGCAGCCCGCTACAGGGTTATAACTATGGCTACACCTTC. It specifies CASSPLQGYNYGYTF.

The chain couples TRBV9 to TRBJ1-2; TRBD1 might be the D (6 bases). CDR3 length: 13 amino acids. Germline V gives CDR1 SGDLS, CDR2 YYNGEE. Trimming removed 0 bases from V and 7 bases from J, with 10 bases in between. Here the CDR3 reads CASSVGVQGGYTF. The CDR3 DNA reads as TGTGCCAGCAGCGTAGGGGTACAGGGTGGCTACACCTTC.

The chain joins TRBV27 to TRBJ2-6; D is possibly TRBD1 (6 bases). Trimming shortened V by 5 bases and J by 1 base, and 15 bases separated the two germline ends. CDR3 length equals 17 residues. Germline V gene sequence: CDR1 MNHEY, CDR2 SMNVEV (reference sequence). The CDR3 loop is CASSMQGWRSGANVLTF. The CDR3 DNA reads TGTGCCAGCAGTATGCAGGGGTGGAGGTCTGGGGCCAACGTCCTGACTTTC. The complete variable domain, with remaining parts taken from reference TRBV27 and TRBJ2-6, reads EAQVTQNPRYLITVTGKKLTVTCSQNMNHEYMSWYRQDPGLGLRQIYYSMNVEVTDKGDVPEGYKVSRKEKRNFPLILESPSPNQTSLYFCASSMQGWRSGANVLTFGAGSRLTVL.

The chain uses TRBV14 and TRBJ2-3; 9 bases map to TRBD2. The CDR3 is made up of 16 amino acids. After removal of 4 bases from V and 2 bases from J, the junction contained 7 bases not matched to a gene. Germline V gives CDR1 SGHDN, CDR2 FVKESK. The CDR3 loop is CASSPIAGALTDTQYF. The CDR3 region has the DNA TGTGCCAGCAGCCCCATAGCGGGGGCACTCACAGATACGCAGTATTTT.

The rearrangement joins TRBV6-1 to TRBJ2-3; 11 bases agree with TRBD1. CDR3 size: 17 residues. The trim removed 1 base at V and 3 bases at J, leaving 6 bases unmatched. The germline V gene encodes CDR1 MNHNS and CDR2 SASEGT. CDR3 nucleotide sequence: TGTGCCAGCAGTGAAGTCTGGACAGGGGGCAGAACAGATACGCAGTATTTT. It specifies CASSEVWTGGRTDTQYF.

The chain employs TRBV29-1 and TRBJ2-3; TRBD2 is a possible D gene (5 bases). Deletions cut 3 bases from V and 4 bases from J, with 8 bases between. The V gene's germline CDR1 is SQVTM and CDR2 ANQGSEA. CDR3 length equals 12 residues. The CDR3 sequence: CSVEVGADTQYF. In nucleotides, the CDR3 is TGCAGCGTTGAGGTCGGGGCAGATACGCAGTATTTT.

The chain is built from TRBV6-5 and TRBJ1-6, with TRBD1 matching 7 bases. The J segment lost 0 bases and the V segment lost 6 bases, leaving 2 bases of the junction unmatched. CDR3 length equals 15 residues. Germline V gene lookup returns CDR1 MNHEY and CDR2 SVGAGI. The CDR3: CASRPGGSYNSPLHF. As DNA, the CDR3 is TGTGCCAGCAGACCAGGGGGCTCCTATAATTCACCCCTCCACTTT.

In this sample, this clone turned up a few times. The rearrangement uses TRBV7-9 and TRBJ1-1; D gene unclear. The germline gives CDR1 SEHNR, CDR2 FQNEAQ (reference sequence). Deletions cut 4 bases from V and 1 base from J, with 4 bases between. The CDR3 covers 12 residues. CDR3 DNA: TGTGCCAGCAGCTATCGGAACACTGAAGCTTTCTTT. Its translation is CASSYRNTEAFF.

The J gene is TRBJ1-1, the V gene TRBV5-1; D is perhaps TRBD1 (6 bases). This CDR3 comprises 17 residues. Germline V gives CDR1 SGHRS, CDR2 YFSETQ. V lost 2 bases to trimming and J lost 0 bases, with 17 bases between them. CDR3 protein: CASSLGTQYSLNTEAFF. The CDR3 DNA reads TGCGCCAGCAGCTTAGGGACACAATATTCTTTGAACACTGAAGCTTTCTTT. Using reference TRBV5-1 and TRBJ1-1 for the parts outside the CDR3, the full variable domain is KAGVTQTPRYLIKTRGQQVTLSCSPISGHRSVSWYQQTPGQGLQFLFEYFSETQRNKGNFPGRFSGRQFSNSRSEMNVSTLELGDSALYLCASSLGTQYSLNTEAFFGQGTRLTVV.

The gene calls are TRBV19 and TRBJ1-3; D unresolved. Germline CDR1 reads LNHDA; CDR2 reads SQIVND (reference sequence). Trimming took off 9 bases at V and 3 bases at J, with 15 bases between the two ends. The CDR3 runs 14 residues. The CDR3 DNA reads TGTGCCAGCTCCTCAATGGACTTTGGAAACACCATATATTTT. This codes for CASSSMDFGNTIYF.

The rearrangement uses TRBV5-4 and TRBJ1-2, with a tentative D call TRBD1 (5 bases). The V gene's germline CDR1 is SGHNT and CDR2 YYREEE (reference sequence). This CDR3 is 14 amino acids long. Trimming shortened V by 0 bases and J by 4 bases, and 10 bases separated the two germline ends. CDR3 region: CASSLAPGRYGYTF. In nucleotides, the CDR3 is TGTGCCAGCAGCTTGGCCCCAGGGCGCTATGGCTACACCTTC.

This chain links TRBV30 with TRBJ1-4, with D unresolved. Germline CDR1 GTSNPN, CDR2 SVGIG (reference sequence). Trimming removed 3 bases from V and 3 bases from J, with 11 bases in between. The CDR3 runs to 14 residues. CDR3 amino acids: CAWSPGFPNEKLFF. The CDR3 region has the DNA TGTGCCTGGAGCCCAGGATTCCCTAATGAAAAACTGTTTTTT.

The chain is built from TRBV28 and TRBJ2-7; 9 nucleotides align to TRBD1. CDR3 length: 14 amino acids. Germline CDR1 and CDR2: MDHEN and SYDVKM. Unmatched junction bases numbered 5, after V lost 5 bases and J lost 3 bases. The DNA of the CDR3 is TGTGCCAGCAGTCCGGGACAGGGCGTCTACGAGCAGTACTTC. Translated, it gives CASSPGQGVYEQYF.

This sequence joins TRBV7-9 and TRBJ1-1; D not certain. CDR3 length equals 16 residues. V was cut by 5 bases and J by 3 bases, with 19 bases left in between. Looked up from germline, CDR1 is SEHNR and CDR2 is FQNEAQ (reference sequence). CDR3 protein: CASSPGEWVGDTEAFF. CDR3 nucleotide sequence: TGTGCCAGCAGCCCTGGAGAGTGGGTCGGGGACACTGAAGCTTTCTTT.

V is TRBV5-4 and J is TRBJ2-6; unclear D gene. V was shortened by 0 bases and J by 0 bases, with 13 bases between the two germline ends. Germline-derived CDR1 and CDR2 are SGHNT and YYREEE (reference sequence). This CDR3 has 18 residues. The CDR3: CASSLEAPKSSGANVLTF. CDR3 sequence (DNA): TGTGCCAGCAGCTTGGAAGCGCCGAAGAGCTCTGGGGCCAACGTCCTGACTTTC.

This rearrangement joins TRBV28 to TRBJ2-2; a possible D gene is TRBD2 (5 bases). Germline lookup yields CDR1 MDHEN and CDR2 SYDVKM. This CDR3 has 13 amino acids. V gave up 5 bases and J gave up 5 bases, with 9 bases separating them. CDR3 sequence (DNA): TGTGCCAGCAGTAAGTGGAGGACCGGGGAGCTGTTTTTT. It specifies CASSKWRTGELFF.

The genes are TRBV28 and TRBJ2-5, with 10 positions matching TRBD1. The CDR3 has 15 amino acids. Germline CDR1 reads MDHEN; CDR2 reads SYDVKM. The J segment lost 6 bases and the V segment lost 6 bases, leaving 10 bases of the junction unmatched. The CDR3 protein is CASSTRGQGRKTQYF. For the CDR3, the DNA is TGTGCCAGCAGCACGAGGGGACAGGGGCGAAAGACCCAGTACTTC.

This clone occurred once. This sequence joins TRBV7-2 and TRBJ1-2; 9 nucleotides agree with TRBD1. The CDR3 length is 14 residues. With V trimmed by 1 base and J by 6 bases, 3 bases remained unmatched. From germline, CDR1 is SGHTA and CDR2 FQGNSA. CDR3 coding DNA: TGTGCCAGCAGCTTAGGCCGGACAGGGGATGGCTACACCTTC. This encodes CASSLGRTGDGYTF.